The T cell receptor beta chain under discussion was sequenced for a study of regulatory T cells in long-lasting Graves disease (dated by TCRdb to the early 2020s). Concerning the study at large: In the newly diagnosed Graves' disease group, patients had been taking antithyroid drugs for less than 3 months. Persistent Graves' disease patients were compared with newly diagnosed Graves' disease patients by peripheral blood TCR sequencing and RNA sequencing. The study took place in China and was registered as a clinical trial. A total of roughly 33 samples were covered by TCR sequencing, comprising approximately 13 persistent and around 20 newly diagnosed Graves' disease patients. Findings and caveats that apply to the study as a whole: Only peripheral blood was studied, because thyroid tissue, the primary lesion, was inaccessible. Sequencing and analysis were limited to the TCR beta chain. Patients with persistent disease shared more public clonotypes (approximately 2,500) than newly diagnosed patients did (966). Preferential use of TRBV28, TRBJ1-2 and TRBJ2-5 was observed in persistent disease, whereas TRBV20-1 and TRBJ2-1 were favored in newly diagnosed disease. As a limitation, the authors acknowledged that the small sample size may reduce accuracy. Compared with newly diagnosed patients, persistent Graves' disease patients had lower TCR Shannon entropy and fewer highly expanded clones, which suggests clonal expansion.

The library was prepared using multiplex PCR. The listed sequencing device is Illumina HiSeq 4000. iRepertoire HTBI primers and Arm-PCR amplification of CDR3 regions were used to construct TCR beta libraries. Before sequencing, the PCR products went through gel purification. As for the authors' bioinformatics: A total of some 60 TRBV and approximately 15 TRBJ segments were identified across samples and were used for gene usage analysis of CDR3 amino acid clonotypes. Filtered high-quality paired reads were merged into contigs using COPE and FqMerger. BLAST was used to align contigs to IMGT TRBV, TRBD and TRBJ reference genes, with CDR3 defined following IMGT. Any clonotype with a frequency above 0.1% was classified as a highly expanded clone. Shannon entropy was used to measure repertoire diversity, and the Gini coefficient was used to measure V-J evenness. Public clonotypes were defined as clonotypes shared by more than one individual. TCRdb trimmed the raw reads at Q25, called clones with MiXCR and kept productive beta chains. When rows share a CDR3 protein, they turn into one entry using the most common DNA and genes. These V and J calls originate from TCRdb's pipeline instead of the authors' own analysis. Within this sample are fewer than 350,000 distinct CDR3 sequences, with over 15% of them counted one time only. Roughly 40% of the sample belongs to the ten largest clones.

Concerning this clonotype: It lacks a known antigen. Base qualities are not recorded, but no much larger clone differs from it by a single base.

CDR1 and CDR2, per the germline V gene, are SQVTM and ANQGSEA. The cysteine opens and the phenylalanine closes a CDR3 of 17 amino acids. Of all the DNA, just the CDR3 is kept, 51 bases in frame from base 1. V and J are truncated by 5 bases and 2 bases respectively, leaving an intervening sequence of 22 bases. The time point label corresponds to: newly diagnosed GD, antithyroid drugs for less than 3 months. For both TCR sequencing and RNA sequencing, RNA was extracted from PBMCs using TRIzol. Graves' disease was diagnosed according to American Thyroid Association guidelines. Patients for the study were recruited at an endocrinology department in Xi'an, China. Each patient gave around 9.2 milliliters of peripheral blood, collected in an EDTA anticoagulant tube. Ficoll Paque Plus density gradient separation was used to isolate PBMCs, and no further T cell sorting was performed. An Agilent 2100 Bioanalyzer and agarose gel were used to check RNA quality, while a NanoDrop 2000 measured RNA concentration.

The sequencing used peripheral blood mononuclear cells (PBMCs), collected at new diagnosis, from a patient treated with antithyroid drugs. The TCR was taken from a female donor with Graves disease. Here the chain combines TRBV29-1 and TRBJ2-4; the D segment might be TRBD1 or TRBD2, since each matches 5 bases. The DNA sequence is given as TGCAGCGTTTCAGGCTGGCTTCGGGGCGCCCCCAAAAACATTCAGTACTTC. It is translated as CSVSGWLRGAPKNIQYF.